This T cell receptor (beta chain) was captured by sequencing in a study of cytomegalovirus exposure and HLA in healthy donors (dated by TCRdb to 2016 to 2017). Context from the whole study: An earlier analysis of roughly 610 of the donors reported approximately 280 Gb of sequence data and roughly 120 million unique TCR beta sequences obtained from around 180 million T cells. Roughly 300 gigabases of sequencing data and around 88 million unique TCR sequences made up an early release that covered several hundred HLA-typed donors. The genetic ancestry cluster associated with self-reported Caucasian donors included 81% of the approximately 400 genotyped donors. The study aimed to test whether cataloging public T cell receptors could reveal signatures of past pathogen exposure. Using immunosequencing, the study profiled T cell repertoires from 640 or so subjects and related those repertoires to cytomegalovirus serostatus. Besides the first cohort of roughly 700 subjects, a separate validation cohort made up of around 120 different subjects was used. The study combined high-throughput TCR immunosequencing, statistical association of individual TCRs with disease status, and machine learning to predict cytomegalovirus infection status. To study patterns of TCR occurrence, a later analysis re-analyzed previously published TCR beta repertoires from hundreds of donors and added high-resolution HLA genotyping. In the later analysis, no new phenotypic data were used to find candidate immune exposures; instead, reliance was placed on TCR beta sequences and their occurrence across donors. To decide whether each TCR beta V gene segment behaved as functional or pseudogenic, an earlier analysis of some 600 of the donors relied on high-throughput TCR beta sequencing. Donor age, sex, ethnicity and CMV serostatus were compiled together with the repertoire data. A later genetic analysis took genome-wide SNP genotypes for about 65% of the 666 donors and used that subset as a discovery cohort. Every repertoire in the discovery cohort had been generated on one and the same sequencing platform. HLA typing covered class I and class II loci at four-digit resolution. Typing coverage varied by locus: about 620-630 donors for A, B, C, DRB1 and DQB1; under 550 for DQA1; 600 to 610 for DPA1; roughly 470 for DPB1. Roughly 5 DR-DQ haplotypes were handled as single units for association and clustering because linkage in the cohort was strong. Among 300 to 500 genotyped donors of the cohort, an average of approximately 200,000 unique TCR beta nucleotide sequences was sequenced per donor, of which 15% to 20% were non-productive.

As regards this clone: It lacks a known antigen. Base qualities are missing; no much larger clone stands one base away.

Library construction relied on the immunoSEQ multiplex PCR assay. A mixture of 60 forward primers for TCR Vbeta segments and 13 reverse primers for TCR Jbeta segments was used in the multiplex PCR. The CDR3 region of rearranged TCR beta genes was amplified from genomic DNA with a multiplex PCR assay. The Illumina HiSeq System was used to sequence the amplified TCR beta libraries as 87-base-pair reads. Turning to the authors' computational methods: A later analysis counted approximately 76 million unique TCR beta chains across the 550 to 700 repertoires, and some 11 million of these chains were shared by at least two donors. To remove PCR and sequencing errors, raw reads were error-corrected and collapsed into unique sequences using a nearest-neighbor algorithm that merged closely related sequences. To assign V, D and J gene segments, CDR3 sequences were aligned to IMGT reference sequences. For a sequence to be retained, a match of at least six nucleotides was required to both a V gene segment and a J gene segment. Rearrangements were classified as productive when the CDR3 lacked stop codons and remained in frame with V and J, and all other rearrangements were classified as non-productive. CDR3 was defined according to IMGT convention as the region running from the second conserved V-encoded cysteine to the conserved J-encoded phenylalanine. Sequences without an unambiguous match to a single V gene segment were excluded from the earlier analysis of about 630 of the donors. In an earlier analysis of around 600 of the donors, V segments were called functional above 56.7% productive rearrangements and were called segregating when the between-donor standard deviation exceeded 5%. A statistical classification framework was built to diagnose cytomegalovirus status from the catalog of TCR beta chain sequences. V and J gene assignment, in a later analysis, came from comparing TCR nucleotide sequences with IMGT/GENE-DB human TR gene sequences. The TCRdist pipeline was used in a later analysis to assign CDR3 sequences and most-parsimonious VDJ recombination scenarios. In a later analysis, each TCR beta chain was defined by its CDR3 amino acid sequence together with its V-gene family, and reads without a unique V-gene family were excluded. To address suspected cross-contamination and a sequencing artifact, a later analysis removed approximately 590 highly shared, low-generation-probability nucleotide sequences. A later analysis calculated a clonal expansion index for each public chain from normalized within-repertoire ranks of inferred template counts. In a later analysis, generation probabilities were computed with a VDJ recombination model fitted to out-of-frame rearrangements, and the resulting probabilities were checked against IGoR. A later analysis scored TCR-TCR, TCR-HLA and TCR-CMV co-occurrence with hypergeometric tests, applying a repertoire-size bias correction to TCR pairs. In a later analysis, false discovery rates were estimated by permuting HLA or CMV assignments 20 times. In a later analysis, co-occurring TCRs were grouped using DBSCAN, and TCRdist sequence similarity was added for clustering within HLA-allele-positive subsets. Repertoires with fewer than 30,000 or more than 120,000 public chains were left out of co-occurrence clustering, as were five repertoires with anomalous nucleotide sharing. Entries here come from immuneACCESS through TCRdb and include only in-frame sequences with V and J called. Some clones fail to appear in such tables; in the studies checked, an unresolved V gene covers under half of the shortfall, and the cause of the remainder is unknown. V, J and clone size reflect that table, while D and trimming were determined from the DNA. This sample has more than 80,000 clones in its table, and 60% to 80% of those were observed once. The ten largest clones represent about 20% of the sample.

On the study overall, not on this receptor specifically: When HLA alleles, especially DR and DQ, strongly co-occurred, attributing TCR associations to individual alleles was difficult. The study listed 150 to 200 TCR beta chains as associated with cytomegalovirus. Correlated functional status among segregating V segments might be attributable to linkage disequilibrium, but an unknown experimental factor could not be ruled out. According to the authors, the approach could potentially be generalized to other disease states and immunological phenotypes. The earlier analysis of 587 of the donors excluded 15 to 20 rarely observed V segments, including chromosome 9 orphons, because counts were too low. Specific HLA alleles were associated with about 17,000 TCR beta sequences at a false discovery rate of 0.05 in a later analysis. Because the 87-base-pair reads could not distinguish some IMGT-functional V segments, including TRBV6-2 and TRBV6-3, those segments were excluded. In a later analysis, HLA-associated TCR beta chains showed more clonal expansion and lower generation probabilities than non-associated chains that were equally common. Most CMV-associated TCR beta chains appeared to be HLA-restricted in a later analysis, and the HLA associations seemed to be driven largely by CMV exposure. For the cohort, immune exposure information was limited to CMV serostatus. A cluster of highly shared sequence variants was judged likely to represent a technical artifact of the sequencing pipeline. Broadly in line with IMGT annotations, most TCR beta V segments showed up in productive rearrangements about 87% or about 30% of the time in an earlier analysis of approximately 600 of the donors. In a later genetic analysis, a missense DCLRE1C variant was associated with V-gene and J-gene trimming of TCR beta chains, and the association was replicated in an independent cohort. The cohort was sequenced for TCR beta chains only, and without alpha or paired-chain data the features that could be detected were limited. Several of the top co-occurrence clusters appeared to be linked to parvovirus B19, influenza, CMV and Epstein-Barr virus, according to a later analysis. In vitro tests confirmed that a few of the cytomegalovirus-associated TCR beta chains recognize cytomegalovirus antigens. The classifier was reported to diagnose cytomegalovirus status with high specificity and sensitivity in both the original cohort and the validation cohort. In a later genetic analysis, fewer N-insertions in productive TCRs were reported among donors in an Asian-associated ancestry cluster than the roughly 700-donor mean. A further reported finding was that TCR beta sequences accurately predicted the HLA-A and HLA-B alleles for most subjects in the first cohort. According to a later analysis, TCR association rates differed among HLA loci, with DRB1 alleles showing the most associated TCRs and HLA-C alleles showing the fewest. Most TCR sequences were seen in very few donors, while some public TCRs were found in many individuals. Because HLA typing was unavailable for some donors at each locus, only the typed subset was used in association tests. Presence/absence analyses assumed roughly uniform sequencing depth across donors, an assumption that may not hold.

From the cysteine through the phenylalanine, the CDR3 covers 11 amino acids. Only CDR3 DNA remains: 33 bases, in frame from the first base. The germline V gene yields MNHEY for CDR1 and SVGAGI for CDR2. Trimming takes 6 bases from V and 14 bases from J, and the germline ends sit 14 bases apart. The cohort comprised under 700 healthy bone marrow donors. All cohort members were sampled while nominally healthy, although unrecorded immune exposures were likely present. The donor was CMV seropositive and belonged to the group of over 250 seropositive cohort members. A peripheral blood sample was collected from each donor, and TCR beta sequencing was performed on peripheral blood mononuclear cells. The Qiagen DNeasy Blood Extraction Kit was used to extract genomic DNA from the blood cell samples.

Specimen: PBMCs. The chain couples TRBV6-5 to TRBJ2-1; there is no confident call for the D gene. This TCR was recovered from a woman aged 55-70 years in good health and CMV-seropositive. The DNA sequence is given as TGTGCCAGCAGAAGTATGGGCTGGGAGTTCTTC. It codes for CASRSMGWEFF.